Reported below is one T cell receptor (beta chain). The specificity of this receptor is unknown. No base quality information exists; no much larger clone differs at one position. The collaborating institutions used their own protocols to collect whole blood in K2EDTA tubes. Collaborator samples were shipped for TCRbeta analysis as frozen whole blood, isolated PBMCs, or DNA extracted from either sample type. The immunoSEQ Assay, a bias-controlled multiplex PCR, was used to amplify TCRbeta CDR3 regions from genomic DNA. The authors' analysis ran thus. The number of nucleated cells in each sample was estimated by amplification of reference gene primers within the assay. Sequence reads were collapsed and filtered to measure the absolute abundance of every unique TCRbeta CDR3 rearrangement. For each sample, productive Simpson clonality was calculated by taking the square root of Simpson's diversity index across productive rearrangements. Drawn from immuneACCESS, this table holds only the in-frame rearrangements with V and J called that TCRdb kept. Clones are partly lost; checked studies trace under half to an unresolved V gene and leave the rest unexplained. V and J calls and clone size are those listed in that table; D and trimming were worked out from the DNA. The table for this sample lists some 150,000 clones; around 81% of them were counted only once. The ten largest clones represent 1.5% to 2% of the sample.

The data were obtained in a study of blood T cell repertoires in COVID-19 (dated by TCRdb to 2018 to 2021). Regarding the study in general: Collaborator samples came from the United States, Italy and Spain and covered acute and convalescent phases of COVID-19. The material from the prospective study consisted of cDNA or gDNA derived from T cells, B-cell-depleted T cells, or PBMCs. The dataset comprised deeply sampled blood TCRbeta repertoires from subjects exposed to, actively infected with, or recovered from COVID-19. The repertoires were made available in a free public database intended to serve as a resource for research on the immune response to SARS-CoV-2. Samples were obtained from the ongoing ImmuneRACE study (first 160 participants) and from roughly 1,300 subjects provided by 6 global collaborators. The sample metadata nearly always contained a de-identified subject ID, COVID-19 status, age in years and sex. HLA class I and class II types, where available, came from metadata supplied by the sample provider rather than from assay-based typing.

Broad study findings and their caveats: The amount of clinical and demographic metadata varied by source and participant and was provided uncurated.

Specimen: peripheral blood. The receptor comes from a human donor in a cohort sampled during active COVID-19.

This receptor carries the CDR3 CASSWGGRQDTQYF. The bases read TGTGCCAGCAGCTGGGGAGGGAGGCAAGATACGCAGTATTTT. Rearrangement joined TRBV11-3 to TRBJ2-3; 7 bases in the middle match TRBD2. The junction shows trimming of 4 bases on V and 5 bases on J, and the gene matches do not reach 6 bases of it. CDR1 and CDR2 were assigned from the germline V gene as SGHNT and YENEEA. Taken from cysteine to phenylalanine, the CDR3 has 14 residues. CDR3 DNA is the only sequence kept; it has 42 bases, read in frame from the first base.